These 6 T cell receptor beta chains were all obtained from the same sample, sequenced in a study of OX40 agonist ivuxolimab in advanced cancers. Using immunoSEQ multiplex PCR, the repertoire was profiled, and TCRdb retains in-frame clones only, with some absent. The table has some 60,000 clones, 87% seen once. The specimen comprised CD4+ or CD8+ T cells sorted from blood, sampled in a trial of the OX40 agonist ivuxolimab. Receptor source: an adult with an advanced solid tumor such as melanoma, head and neck, liver or kidney cancer.

V gene TRBV19 combines with J gene TRBJ2-6, with D possibly TRBD2 on 6 matching bases. The CDR3 loop spans 18 amino acids. Trimming shortened V by 2 bases and J by 2 bases, and 16 bases separated the two germline ends. The germline V gene has CDR1 LNHDA and CDR2 SQIVND (reference sequence). The CDR3 DNA reads as TGTGCCAGTAGTATACGACTTGGAGGGGATGCTGGGGCCAACGTCCTGACTTTC. Protein product: CASSIRLGGDAGANVLTF. Complete variable domain (other parts from reference TRBV19 and TRBJ2-6): DGGITQSPKYLFRKEGQNVTLSCEQNLNHDAMYWYRQDPGQGLRLIYYSQIVNDFQKGDIAEGYSVSREKKESFPLTVTSAQKNPTAFYLCASSIRLGGDAGANVLTFGAGSRLTVL.

The chain couples TRBV18 to TRBJ2-7; 8 bases agree with TRBD1. The CDR3 spans 15 residues. Per germline, CDR1 KGHSH and CDR2 LQKENI. The ends lost 6 bases at V and 0 bases at J; junction bases unmatched: 7. The CDR3 bases are TGTGCCAGCTCCCAAGGACAGGGTAGCTCCTACGAGCAGTACTTC. Translation: CASSQGQGSSYEQYF.

The chain couples TRBV15 to TRBJ1-5, with D hard to call. V dropped 0 bases and J dropped 7 bases, with 7 bases sitting between them. Germline V lookup: CDR1 LNHNV, CDR2 YYDKDF (reference sequence). CDR3 length equals 13 residues. CDR3 loop: CATSRDSGQPQHF. The DNA for the CDR3 is TGTGCCACCAGCAGAGATTCAGGCCAGCCCCAGCATTTT.

CDR3 in DNA: TGTGCCAGCAGTGGGCAATTACAGGGGCAGGGCTACACCTTC. Translating it yields CASSGQLQGQGYTF. The chain couples TRBV2 to TRBJ1-2, with 7 bases fitting TRBD1. V gave up 4 bases and J gave up 8 bases; unmatched junction bases: 10. The CDR3 runs 14 residues. Germline CDR1 SNHLY, CDR2 FYNNEI. Using reference TRBV2 and TRBJ1-2 for the parts outside the CDR3, the full variable domain is EPEVTQTPSHQVTQMGQEVILRCVPISNHLYFYWYRQILGQKVEFLVSFYNNEISEKSEIFDDQFSVERPDGSNFTLKIRSTKLEDSAMYFCASSGQLQGQGYTFGSGTRLTVV.

The chain combines TRBV30 with TRBJ2-1; D is uncertain. In germline, CDR1 is GTSNPN, CDR2 SVGIG (reference sequence). V was shortened by 0 bases and J by 9 bases, with 6 bases between the two germline ends. This CDR3 contains 11 residues. CDR3 residues: CAWSVLGEQFF. The CDR3 DNA sequence: TGTGCCTGGAGTGTACTCGGTGAGCAGTTCTTC.

The chain joins TRBV5-1 to TRBJ1-2; possibly TRBD1 for D (6 bases). Trimming left V 4 bases short and J 1 base short, with 11 bases between. Germline loops: CDR1 SGHRS, CDR2 YFSETQ. The CDR3 runs to 14 residues. DNA of the CDR3: TGCGCCAGCAGCGCGGACAGCAGTAACTATGGCTACACCTTC. Its protein is CASSADSSNYGYTF. Together with reference TRBV5-1 and TRBJ1-2, the CDR3 gives the full variable domain: KAGVTQTPRYLIKTRGQQVTLSCSPISGHRSVSWYQQTPGQGLQFLFEYFSETQRNKGNFPGRFSGRQFSNSRSEMNVSTLELGDSALYLCASSADSSNYGYTFGSGTRLTVV.